This entry lists 23 T cell receptor beta chains sequenced from one sample in a study of T cells in Graves' hyperthyroidism and ophthalmopathy (dated by TCRdb to between 2018 and 2021). The receptor library was made with multiplex PCR. Sequencing instrument: Illumina HiSeq 2000. Amplification of TCR beta CDR3 regions was carried out from RNA transcripts. The TCR CDR3 was subjected to a first round of RT-PCR using the HTBI primer set and the Qiagen OneStep RT-PCR kit. The raw public reads went through TCRdb reprocessing: fastp at Q25, MiXCR clone calling, in-frame beta chains kept. A single entry per CDR3 protein holds the most common genes and DNA from its merged rows. This sample comprises approximately 260,000 distinct CDR3 sequences, roughly 15% of them detected only once. The ten largest account for 30% of the sample. Sequenced material: blood. The receptors here all came from a woman in her fifties or sixties with Graves' hyperthyroidism that later progressed to Graves' ophthalmopathy.

This clonotype has just a few counts. The rearrangement uses TRBV18 and TRBJ1-3, with 8 bases aligning to TRBD1. Germline lookup yields CDR1 KGHSH and CDR2 LQKENI. V gave up 5 bases and J gave up 0 bases; unmatched junction bases: 6. This CDR3 is built from 16 residues. CDR3 sequence reads: CASSGTGRFSGNTIYF. For the CDR3, the DNA is TGTGCCAGCTCAGGGACAGGCCGATTCTCTGGAAACACCATATATTTT.

This clonotype was seen more than once but under ten times. Written as DNA, the CDR3 is TGTGCCAGTAGTATTTGGAGGAACACTGAAGCTTTCTTT. This gives the protein CASSIWRNTEAFF. The V call is TRBV19, the J call TRBJ1-1, with D unresolved. Trimming removed 3 bases from V and 1 base from J, with 6 bases in between. Germline V CDR1 and CDR2: LNHDA, SQIVND (reference sequence). This CDR3 has 13 residues. Complete variable domain (other parts from reference TRBV19 and TRBJ1-1): DGGITQSPKYLFRKEGQNVTLSCEQNLNHDAMYWYRQDPGQGLRLIYYSQIVNDFQKGDIAEGYSVSREKKESFPLTVTSAQKNPTAFYLCASSIWRNTEAFFGQGTRLTVV.

This chain connects TRBV5-1 to TRBJ1-6, with 7 positions matching TRBD1. V trimming: 2 bases; J trimming: 5 bases; junction bases outside the gene matches: 1. From germline, CDR1 is SGHRS and CDR2 YFSETQ. This CDR3 spans 14 amino acids. The CDR3 sequence: CASSLQGNNSPLHF. The CDR3 DNA sequence: TGCGCCAGCAGCTTACAGGGGAATAATTCACCCCTCCACTTT.

This clonotype has a count of ten or more. V is TRBV4-1 and J is TRBJ2-7; 7 positions agree with TRBD2. The CDR3 is 15 residues long. In germline, CDR1 is MGHRA, CDR2 YSYEKL. The ends lost 0 bases at V and 3 bases at J; junction bases unmatched: 5. The CDR3 coding sequence is TGCGCCAGCAGCCAAGATGCTAGCGGAAACTACGAGCAGTACTTC. It specifies CASSQDASGNYEQYF.

This clonotype was picked up many times. The V gene is TRBV11-2, the J gene TRBJ2-2, with 11 bases lining up with TRBD2. Losses at the gene ends were 5 bases for V and 5 bases for J; bases not matched to a gene: 4. The CDR3 sequence is 15 residues long. The germline V gene encodes CDR1 SGHAT and CDR2 FQNNGV. The CDR3 loop is CASSRLAGGTGELFF. CDR3 nucleotides: TGTGCCAGCAGCCGCTTAGCGGGAGGGACCGGGGAGCTGTTTTTT.

This clonotype was seen repeatedly, ten times or more. The genes are TRBV27 and TRBJ1-1, with 9 positions matching TRBD1. The CDR3 is 16 amino acids. Germline values: CDR1 MNHEY, CDR2 SMNVEV (reference sequence). The trim removed 6 bases at V and 5 bases at J, leaving 13 bases unmatched. The CDR3 coding sequence is TGTGCCAGCAGGACAGGGGGAAATACAGGAGGTACTGAAGCTTTCTTT. It is translated as CASRTGGNTGGTEAFF.

This clonotype was seen at least ten times. The genes are TRBV2 and TRBJ1-3; maybe TRBD1 (5 bases). Trimming removed 2 bases at V and 7 bases at J, with 12 bases between. Germline V gene data show CDR1 as SNHLY and CDR2 as FYNNEI. This CDR3 is 14 amino acids long. In DNA, the CDR3 is TGTGCCAGCAGTGAAACGACAGTTGGGAACACCATATATTTT. It codes for CASSETTVGNTIYF.

The table lists this clonotype with a few counts. One junction end does not reproduce the germline sequence, and a read error may be involved. The V gene is TRBV9, the J gene TRBJ2-1; D possibly corresponds to TRBD1 (6 bases). The V gene's germline CDR1 is SGDLS and CDR2 YYNGEE. The CDR3 totals 15 residues. The CDR3 loop is CASSVDGQTYNEQLF. The CDR3 bases are TGTGCCAGCAGCGTAGATGGACAGACTTACAATGAGCAGCTCTTC.

V is TRBV5-1 and J is TRBJ2-7; the D gene is possibly TRBD1 (5 bases). Deletions cut 0 bases from V and 2 bases from J, with 6 bases between. There are 13 residues in the CDR3. CDR1 is SGHRS, CDR2 YFSETQ, per germline. The CDR3 bases are TGCGCCAGCAGCTTGGACAGGACCTACGAGCAGTACTTC. Translating gives CASSLDRTYEQYF.

The table lists this clonotype with many counts. The chain uses TRBV2 and TRBJ2-1; maybe TRBD2 (5 bases). The V gene lost 5 bases and the J gene lost 4 bases, with 15 bases spanning the gap. The CDR3 covers 15 residues. Germline values: CDR1 SNHLY, CDR2 FYNNEI. CDR3 nucleotide sequence: TGTGCCAGCAGTAAAGACATATCGGGGTACAATGAGCAGTTCTTC. Translated: CASSKDISGYNEQFF.

In this sample, this clonotype turned up many times. This sequence joins TRBV28 and TRBJ2-7; D remains ambiguous. There are 12 residues in the CDR3. V lost 3 bases and J 7 bases, leaving 10 bases between the germline ends. The germline gives CDR1 MDHEN, CDR2 SYDVKM. CDR3 coding DNA: TGTGCCAGCAGTTTCCGCTCGAGGGAGCAGTACTTC. Its protein product is CASSFRSREQYF.

This chain connects TRBV18 to TRBJ2-2; 8 bases map to TRBD2. The CDR3 runs 16 residues. The germline gives CDR1 KGHSH, CDR2 LQKENI. The trim removed 2 bases at V and 4 bases at J, leaving 6 bases unmatched. CDR3 amino acids: CASSPTSGSLTGELFF. The CDR3 DNA reads as TGTGCCAGCTCACCAACGAGCGGGAGTCTCACCGGGGAGCTGTTTTTT.

The chain combines TRBV6-1 with TRBJ2-2; D not resolved. From germline, CDR1 is MNHNS and CDR2 SASEGT. V was pared by 5 bases and J by 6 bases, with 10 bases between. The CDR3 has 13 amino acids. The CDR3 region is CASSPTNAGELFF. The CDR3 DNA follows: TGTGCCAGCAGTCCGACCAACGCCGGGGAGCTGTTTTTT.

Ten or more counts support this clonotype. CDR3 region: CASSPPNTRAEAFF. For the CDR3, the DNA is TGTGCCAGCTCACCACCGAATACGAGGGCAGAAGCTTTCTTT. The chain employs TRBV18 and TRBJ1-1; no definite D call. Trimming shortened V by 0 bases and J by 8 bases, and 13 bases separated the two germline ends. This CDR3 comprises 14 residues. Germline-derived CDR1 and CDR2 are KGHSH and LQKENI. The full variable domain, with the rest looked up from reference TRBV18 and TRBJ1-1, is NAGVMQNPRHLVRRRGQEARLRCSPMKGHSHVYWYRQLPEEGLKFMVYLQKENIIDESGMPKERFSAEFPKEGPSILRIQQVVRGDSAAYFCASSPPNTRAEAFFGQGTRLTVV.

In this sample, this clonotype turned up many times. The chain combines TRBV7-3 with TRBJ2-7; a weak D match, TRBD2 (7 bases). CDR1 is SGHTA, CDR2 FQGTGA, per germline. The CDR3 runs 16 residues. The V end lost 5 bases, the J end lost 5 bases, and 22 bases lay between the germline ends. In DNA form, the CDR3 reads TGTGCCAGCAGCCTCTGCCTGGCGGGGGCGCTGAACGAGCAGTACTTC. It specifies CASSLCLAGALNEQYF. The whole variable domain, filled in from reference TRBV7-3 and TRBJ2-7, reads GAGVSQTPSNKVTEKGKYVELRCDPISGHTALYWYRQSLGQGPEFLIYFQGTGAADDSGLPNDRFFAVRPEGSVSTLKIQRTERGDSAVYLCASSLCLAGALNEQYFGPGTRLTVT.

The table lists this clonotype with many counts. The chain links TRBV28 to TRBJ1-5, with D unclear. Between the trimmed V and J ends, which lost 2 bases and 2 bases, there was a span of 10 bases. The CDR3 loop spans 15 amino acids. From germline, CDR1 is MDHEN and CDR2 SYDVKM. The CDR3 sequence: CASSLTERGNQPQHF. CDR3 sequence (DNA): TGTGCCAGCAGTTTAACAGAACGAGGCAATCAGCCCCAGCATTTT.

This clonotype was counted many times. The J gene is TRBJ1-6, the V gene TRBV28; D ambiguous. In germline, CDR1 is MDHEN, CDR2 SYDVKM. V lost 5 bases, J lost 10 bases, and 12 bases lay in between. This CDR3 contains 13 residues. CDR3 in amino acids: CASSPDRSSPLHF. The CDR3 DNA reads TGTGCCAGCAGTCCTGACCGGTCATCACCCCTCCACTTT.

At least ten counts were recorded for this clonotype. CDR3 loop: CASSPGQGNEKLFF. CDR3 coding DNA: TGTGCCAGCAGTCCAGGGCAGGGGAATGAAAAACTGTTTTTT. The chain carries TRBV12-3 or TRBV12-4 and TRBJ1-4, with a tentative D call TRBD1 (6 bases). This CDR3 spans 14 amino acids. V lost 5 bases to trimming and J lost 5 bases, with 12 bases between them.

This clonotype was counted many times. This chain joins TRBV18 and TRBJ1-1; the D gene is possibly TRBD1 (6 bases). Germline values: CDR1 KGHSH, CDR2 LQKENI. V was pared by 0 bases and J by 8 bases, with 10 bases between. The CDR3 loop spans 13 amino acids. The chain's CDR3 is CASSPPSDREAFF. Here the CDR3 DNA reads TGTGCCAGCTCACCACCGTCCGACAGGGAAGCTTTCTTT.

This clonotype came up many times. The chain employs TRBV20-1 and TRBJ1-2; tentative D call: TRBD1 (5 bases). Trimming stripped 5 bases from V and 4 bases from J, with 14 bases between. CDR1 is DFQATT and CDR2 is SNEGSKA in the germline V gene (reference sequence). The CDR3 spans 13 residues. The CDR3 loop reads CSAPIEGPYGYTF. CDR3 coding DNA: TGCAGTGCTCCGATAGAGGGACCCTATGGCTACACCTTC.

This clonotype was picked up one time. A read error may be the cause here, since a much bigger clone is one base away. The chain carries TRBV5-1 and TRBJ2-5; D is unresolved. Trimming shortened V by 2 bases and J by 0 bases, and 17 bases separated the two germline ends. The CDR3 runs 17 residues. The germline CDR1 and CDR2 sequences are SGHRS and YFSETQ. The CDR3 here is CASSFQGGPNNQETQYF. CDR3 nucleotide sequence: TGCGCCAGCAGCTTTCAAGGTGGACCCAACAACCAAGAGACCCAGTACTTC.

This clonotype was recorded many times. The chain carries TRBV5-1 and TRBJ1-1; tentative D call: TRBD1 (6 bases). Between the trimmed V and J ends, which lost 2 bases and 0 bases, there was a span of 32 bases. This CDR3 has 22 amino acids. CDR1 is SGHRS and CDR2 is YFSETQ in the germline V gene. In DNA form, the CDR3 reads TGCGCCAGCAGCTTCGCCAAATTCCTTACAGGGAAGTGGGGACACATGAACACTGAAGCTTTCTTT. Protein sequence: CASSFAKFLTGKWGHMNTEAFF.

This clonotype was seen ten or more times. The rearrangement links TRBV12-5 to TRBJ2-1; TRBD2 matches 7 bases. The CDR3 length is 15 residues. J was trimmed by 7 bases and V by 6 bases; bases with no gene match: 12. Per germline, CDR1 LGHNT and CDR2 FRNRAP. The CDR3 protein is CASGRGLAEHNEQFF. Here the CDR3 DNA reads TGTGCTAGTGGCCGCGGTCTAGCGGAGCATAATGAGCAGTTCTTC.